The following is a T cell receptor (beta chain) sequence with its context. Its antigen is not identified. This entry is derived from a study of radiation and T cells in renal cell carcinoma. Study-wide points: Top tumor clonotypes rose in blood 2 weeks post-radiation, then contracted. Pretreatment tumor biopsies were lacking, so baseline clonotypes are unknown.

Time point of the sample: blood 4 weeks post-SBRT, at nephrectomy. Regarding treatment: 15 Gy SBRT to primary tumor, nephrectomy 4 weeks later. Nephrectomy followed 15 Gy stereotactic body radiation by 4 weeks. The patient's renal cell carcinoma had clear cell pathology. Between the trimmed V and J ends, which lost 1 base and 5 bases, there was a span of 12 bases. This CDR3 comprises 14 residues. CDR1 LGHNA and CDR2 YSLEER come from the germline V gene. Sequenced by immunoSEQ multiplex PCR; TCRdb stores in-frame clones only, minus some. The data hold approximately 70,000 clones, with 65% to 80% observed a single time.

The specimen was blood, collected from a patient whose treatment included radiotherapy and nephrectomy. The TCR was taken from a man aged 60 to 75 with renal cell carcinoma. V usage is TRBV4-3 and J usage is TRBJ2-7; D possibly corresponds to TRBD1 (6 bases). In DNA, the CDR3 is TGCGCCAGCAGCCAAGGCACAGGGTCTCACGAGCAGTACTTC. Amino acids: CASSQGTGSHEQYF.